These 25 T cell receptor beta chains share one sample of origin, sequenced in a study of shared clonotypes between healthy human individuals. The method was immunoSEQ multiplex PCR; TCRdb's version includes in-frame clones alone and lacks a portion of them. This sample has some 2,500,000 clones, with over 85% found just once. Material for sequencing was naive CD4+ T cells from PBMCs. Subset indicated: CD45RA+ positively selected. Receptor source: a man between 18 and 35 years old in good health. Some clones in this sample may be carry-over from other donors' samples.

V gene TRBV5-8 combines with J gene TRBJ1-1, with TRBD1 matching over 8 bases. This CDR3 comprises 16 residues. V shed 4 bases and J 1 base; nucleotides not matched to a gene: 9. Germline CDR1 and CDR2: SGHTS and YDEGEE. CDR3 protein: CASSHGQGSANTEAFF. The DNA for the CDR3 is TGTGCCAGCAGCCACGGACAGGGTAGCGCGAACACTGAAGCTTTCTTT.

The rearrangement uses TRBV5-1 and TRBJ2-5; D is uncertain. The germline V gene encodes CDR1 SGHRS and CDR2 YFSETQ. Trimming cost V 1 base and J 5 bases, with 9 bases left between them. This CDR3 has 13 amino acids. CDR3 protein: CASSLMGMETQYF. Written as DNA, the CDR3 is TGCGCCAGCAGCTTGATGGGAATGGAGACCCAGTACTTC.

Details on this clone: The sample has other DNA sequences that encode this CDR3 too. V and J are TRBV7-9 and TRBJ2-5, with D maybe TRBD2 (6 bases). CDR3 length: 13 residues. Trimming removed 1 base from V and 5 bases from J, with 8 bases in between. Germline V lookup: CDR1 SEHNR, CDR2 FQNEAQ (reference sequence). The CDR3 coding sequence is TGTGCCAGCAGCTTAGTGGGGAGGGAGACCCAGTACTTC. It codes for CASSLVGRETQYF.

The CDR3 DNA sequence: TGTGCCAGCAGTCCCTCGAGGGATTTCCTTGAAAAACTGTTTTTT. This sequence encodes CASSPSRDFLEKLFF. The chain has TRBV28 and TRBJ1-4; no clear D. The CDR3 is 15 amino acids. The V end lost 5 bases, the J end lost 7 bases, and 17 bases lay between the germline ends. CDR1 and CDR2 from the germline V gene are MDHEN and SYDVKM. The entire variable domain, with the rest obtained from reference TRBV28 and TRBJ1-4, is as follows: DVKVTQSSRYLVKRTGEKVFLECVQDMDHENMFWYRQDPGLGLRLIYFSYDVKMKEKGDIPEGYSVSREKKERFSLILESASTNQTSMYLCASSPSRDFLEKLFFGSGTQLSVL.

CDR3 in amino acids: CASSQPGLALLREETQYF. Here the CDR3 DNA reads TGCGCCAGCAGCCAACCGGGACTAGCGTTGTTAAGGGAAGAGACCCAGTACTTC. The V call is TRBV5-1, the J call TRBJ2-5; TRBD2 aligns across 10 bases. V lost 4 bases to trimming and J lost 3 bases; unmatched junction nucleotides: 15. The CDR3 has 18 residues. Germline V gene data show CDR1 as SGHRS and CDR2 as YFSETQ.

DNA for the CDR3: TGTGCCAGCAGTTCTCTCGCGACAGGCTATGGCTACACCTTC. Its protein product is CASSSLATGYGYTF. This chain connects TRBV6-6 to TRBJ1-2; tentative D call: TRBD1 (6 bases). From germline, CDR1 is MNHNY and CDR2 SVGAGI (reference sequence). Trimming left V 4 bases short and J 4 bases short, with 13 bases between. The CDR3 is made up of 14 amino acids.

CDR3 nucleotide sequence: TGCGCCAGCAGCTTGGGGGCCGCGGACACCATATATTTT. Translated: CASSLGAADTIYF. The chain recombines TRBV5-1 with TRBJ1-3; D gene uncertain. Germline CDR1 reads SGHRS; CDR2 reads YFSETQ. The CDR3 totals 13 residues. V gave up 0 bases and J gave up 8 bases, with 9 bases separating them.

Only one count was recorded for this clone. This chain links TRBV6-5 with TRBJ2-2; 9 bases map to TRBD1. This CDR3 spans 15 amino acids. V shed 7 bases and J 4 bases; nucleotides not matched to a gene: 7. CDR1 is MNHEY, CDR2 SVGAGI, per germline. The CDR3 region is CASNPRTGVTGELFF. CDR3 nucleotide sequence: TGTGCCAGCAACCCCAGGACAGGGGTCACCGGGGAGCTGTTTTTT.

The chain carries TRBV2 and TRBJ2-3; D gene ambiguous. Deletions cut 8 bases from V and 4 bases from J, with 13 bases between. Germline CDR1 reads SNHLY; CDR2 reads FYNNEI. The CDR3 spans 13 residues. The CDR3 sequence: CASALASPDTQYF. The DNA for the CDR3 is TGTGCCAGCGCCCTGGCGTCACCAGATACGCAGTATTTT.

This clone was recorded once. The rearrangement links TRBV7-9 to TRBJ1-2; D unresolved. Germline V gene data show CDR1 as SEHNR and CDR2 as FQNEAQ (reference sequence). V was pared by 2 bases and J by 8 bases, with 15 bases between. The CDR3 has 14 amino acids. CDR3 amino acids: CASSLNPASRGYTF. DNA for the CDR3: TGTGCCAGCAGCTTAAATCCGGCCAGTCGGGGCTACACCTTC. Drawing the rest from reference TRBV7-9 and TRBJ1-2, the complete variable domain is DTGVSQNPRHKITKRGQNVTFRCDPISEHNRLYWYRQTLGQGPEFLTYFQNEAQLEKSRLLSDRFSAERPKGSFSTLEIQRTEQGDSAMYLCASSLNPASRGYTFGSGTRLTVV.

The genes are TRBV27 and TRBJ2-3, with TRBD2 matching over 7 bases. Germline CDR1 and CDR2: MNHEY and SMNVEV (reference sequence). CDR3 size: 15 residues. V was pared by 3 bases and J by 2 bases, with 5 bases of the junction left unmatched. The CDR3 DNA is TGTGCCAGCAGTTTGAGGGGACTACCCACAGATACGCAGTATTTT. Its protein is CASSLRGLPTDTQYF.

This chain joins TRBV5-1 and TRBJ2-7; 8 nucleotides align to TRBD1. Germline-derived CDR1 and CDR2 are SGHRS and YFSETQ. With V trimmed by 7 bases and J by 1 base, 4 bases remained unmatched. CDR3 length: 13 residues. This chain's CDR3 is CASGRDRSYEQYF. CDR3 DNA: TGCGCCAGCGGGCGGGACAGGTCCTACGAGCAGTACTTC.

The CDR3 sequence is CATNFLAGSVAGELFF. CDR3 nucleotides: TGTGCCACAAATTTTTTAGCGGGCTCGGTCGCCGGGGAGCTGTTTTTT. The J gene is TRBJ2-2, the V gene TRBV19; TRBD2 matches 7 bases. Trimming at V came to 10 bases and at J to 6 bases, leaving 17 bases not matched to a gene. From germline, CDR1 is LNHDA and CDR2 SQIVND (reference sequence). This CDR3 comprises 16 residues.

V is TRBV9 and J is TRBJ1-6; D uncertain. The ends were cut back, 0 bases at V and 10 bases at J, with 14 bases in the middle. This CDR3 has 15 amino acids. Germline CDR1 SGDLS, CDR2 YYNGEE. The CDR3 loop reads CASSVAAERGSPLHF. DNA for the CDR3: TGTGCCAGCAGCGTAGCCGCCGAACGGGGATCACCCCTCCACTTT.

This clone has only one observation. This chain links TRBV19 with TRBJ1-2; no firm D call. V lost 5 bases and J lost 8, with 12 bases in between. This CDR3 region has 12 residues. The germline V gene has CDR1 LNHDA and CDR2 SQIVND (reference sequence). The CDR3 reads CASSHVFGGYTF. The CDR3 region has the DNA TGTGCCAGTAGTCACGTTTTTGGGGGCTACACCTTC. Drawing the rest from reference TRBV19 and TRBJ1-2, the complete variable domain is DGGITQSPKYLFRKEGQNVTLSCEQNLNHDAMYWYRQDPGQGLRLIYYSQIVNDFQKGDIAEGYSVSREKKESFPLTVTSAQKNPTAFYLCASSHVFGGYTFGSGTRLTVV.

V and J are TRBV6-1 and TRBJ2-5; TRBD1 agrees at 9 bases. Germline CDR1 is MNHNS and CDR2 is SASEGT. There are 14 residues in the CDR3. Trimming took 7 bases from V and 5 from J; bases not matched to a gene: 8. CDR3 protein: CASITTGGLETQYF. The DNA of the CDR3 is TGTGCCAGCATCACGACAGGGGGTTTGGAGACCCAGTACTTC.

The chain has TRBV30 and TRBJ2-7; 9 bases match TRBD2. Trimming cost V 4 bases and J 4 bases; bases outside gene matches: 14. CDR3 length: 16 amino acids. CDR1 and CDR2 from the germline V gene are GTSNPN and SVGIG (reference sequence). The CDR3 DNA follows: TGTGCCTGGAAAACACCCTGGGGGCGGGAGGGATACGAGCAGTACTTC. Residues: CAWKTPWGREGYEQYF.

This clone was seen a handful of times. The chain combines TRBV5-6 with TRBJ1-2; 10 bases map to TRBD1. The CDR3 totals 15 residues. The trim removed 2 bases at V and 4 bases at J, leaving 5 bases unmatched. The V gene's germline CDR1 is SGHDT and CDR2 YYEEEE. CDR3 bases: TGTGCCAGCAGCTTACTGACAGGGGGCAGCTATGGCTACACCTTC. This gives the protein CASSLLTGGSYGYTF. Full variable domain (missing parts from reference TRBV5-6 and TRBJ1-2): DAGVTQSPTHLIKTRGQQVTLRCSPKSGHDTVSWYQQALGQGPQFIFQYYEEEERQRGNFPDRFSGHQFPNYSSELNVNALLLGDSALYLCASSLLTGGSYGYTFGSGTRLTVV.

This chain links TRBV7-2 with TRBJ2-5; perhaps TRBD1 as D (5 bases). The CDR3 runs to 13 residues. Germline-derived CDR1 and CDR2 are SGHTA and FQGNSA. Trimming cost V 1 base and J 6 bases, with 9 bases left between them. In DNA form, the CDR3 reads TGTGCCAGCAGCTTAGAGAAGGGGAAGACCCAGTACTTC. This translates into CASSLEKGKTQYF.

This CDR3 is CAIRLAVYNEQFF. CDR3 bases: TGTGCCATCCGACTAGCGGTCTACAATGAGCAGTTCTTC. This chain links TRBV10-3 with TRBJ2-1, with 9 bases matching TRBD2. Germline-derived CDR1 and CDR2 are ENHRY and SYGVKD. This CDR3 is 13 amino acids long. With 8 bases clipped from V and 3 bases from J, the junction kept 2 bases outside the gene matches.

The chain links TRBV28 to TRBJ2-6; the D gene is possibly TRBD1 (5 bases). CDR3 size: 17 residues. CDR1 and CDR2 from the germline V gene are MDHEN and SYDVKM. V shed 2 bases and J shed 0 bases, with 11 bases lying between them. DNA for the CDR3: TGTGCCAGCAGTTTACACAGGTCCACCTCTGGGGCCAACGTCCTGACTTTC. It specifies CASSLHRSTSGANVLTF.

The V and J genes are TRBV29-1 and TRBJ2-7, with TRBD2 as a possible D gene (6 bases). This CDR3 has 13 amino acids. With 7 bases removed from V and 0 bases from J, the gap between germline ends came to 13 bases. Germline V gene sequence: CDR1 SQVTM, CDR2 ANQGSEA. DNA for the CDR3: TGCAGCGCGCGCGGGACCACCTCCTACGAGCAGTACTTC. Translated, it gives CSARGTTSYEQYF.

Remarks on this clone: Other nucleotide sequences in the sample specify the same CDR3. The V call is TRBV6-6, the J call TRBJ2-1; unclear D gene. This CDR3 has 15 amino acids. V lost 2 bases to trimming and J lost 0 bases, with 8 bases between them. Germline CDR1 MNHNY, CDR2 SVGAGI (reference sequence). The CDR3 reads CASSYGVSSYNEQFF. CDR3 nucleotides: TGTGCCAGCAGTTACGGGGTCAGCTCCTACAATGAGCAGTTCTTC.

Concerning this clone: Other DNA sequences in the same sample also yield this CDR3. This sequence joins TRBV5-8 and TRBJ2-1; D may be TRBD1 (6 bases). Germline CDR1 SGHTS, CDR2 YDEGEE. The V and J ends lost 5 bases and 0 bases respectively, with 12 bases between them. The CDR3 consists of 15 residues. The DNA for the CDR3 is TGTGCCAGCAGTCTCAGGGGTGGCTCCTACAATGAGCAGTTCTTC. It specifies CASSLRGGSYNEQFF.

The chain couples TRBV19 to TRBJ2-7; 8 bases align to TRBD2. From germline, CDR1 is LNHDA and CDR2 SQIVND (reference sequence). V was pared by 7 bases and J by 0 bases, with 8 bases of the junction left unmatched. The CDR3 is 15 amino acids. The CDR3 spells CASTLSSGGSYEQYF. The CDR3 bases are TGTGCCAGTACCCTAAGCAGCGGGGGCTCCTACGAGCAGTACTTC. The full variable domain, in which reference TRBV19 and TRBJ2-7 provide the parts outside the CDR3, is DGGITQSPKYLFRKEGQNVTLSCEQNLNHDAMYWYRQDPGQGLRLIYYSQIVNDFQKGDIAEGYSVSREKKESFPLTVTSAQKNPTAFYLCASTLSSGGSYEQYFGPGTRLTVT.